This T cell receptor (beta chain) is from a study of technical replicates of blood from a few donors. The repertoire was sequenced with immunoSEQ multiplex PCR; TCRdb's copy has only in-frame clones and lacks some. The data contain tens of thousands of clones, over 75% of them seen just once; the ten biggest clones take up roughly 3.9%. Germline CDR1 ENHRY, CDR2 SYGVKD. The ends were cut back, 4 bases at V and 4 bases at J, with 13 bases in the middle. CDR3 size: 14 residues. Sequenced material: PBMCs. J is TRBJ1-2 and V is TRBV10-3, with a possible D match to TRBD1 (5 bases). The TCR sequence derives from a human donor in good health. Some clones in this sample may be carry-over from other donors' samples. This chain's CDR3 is CAISGGRVAYGYTF. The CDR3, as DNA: TGTGCCATCAGTGGAGGCAGGGTCGCCTATGGCTACACCTTC.